These 8 T cell receptor beta chains were all obtained from the same sample, sequenced in a study of T cell repertoires and HLA-DP antigens. These receptors have no known antigen. This table comes from immunoSEQ multiplex PCR, and its TCRdb copy is limited to in-frame clones, with some not included. The sample yields approximately 90,000 clones, 86% seen once. The sequenced sample consisted of CD4+ T cells from PBMCs. The receptors here all came from a man between 50 and 59 years old in good health and CMV-seronegative.

The chain combines TRBV30 with TRBJ1-5, with TRBD1 matching 7 bases. This CDR3 is 14 amino acids long. Germline values: CDR1 GTSNPN, CDR2 SVGIG (reference sequence). With 1 base clipped from V and 7 bases from J, the junction kept 7 bases outside the gene matches. The chain's CDR3 is CAWSAGVQGQPQHF. The CDR3 coding sequence is TGTGCCTGGAGTGCCGGGGTACAGGGGCAGCCCCAGCATTTT.

V gene TRBV19 combines with J gene TRBJ2-4; D possibly corresponds to TRBD2 (5 bases). Per germline, CDR1 LNHDA and CDR2 SQIVND (reference sequence). The V end lost 4 bases, the J end lost 3 bases, and 13 bases lay between the germline ends. The CDR3 consists of 15 residues. The CDR3: CASSTLKRDKNIQYF. The CDR3 DNA sequence: TGTGCCAGTAGTACGCTCAAACGGGACAAAAACATTCAGTACTTC.

This chain joins TRBV2 and TRBJ2-4; the match to TRBD2 covers 10 bases. The junction had 1 base not matched to a gene; V was cut back by 4 bases and J by 1 base. The CDR3 runs 15 residues. The germline V gene encodes CDR1 SNHLY and CDR2 FYNNEI. The CDR3 DNA reads as TGTGCCAGCAGTGGTAGCGGGAGGGCCAAAAACATTCAGTACTTC. Protein sequence: CASSGSGRAKNIQYF.

CDR3 bases: TGTGCCAGTAGTATTGGATTGCTTAACACTGAAGCTTTCTTT. This translates into CASSIGLLNTEAFF. V usage is TRBV19 and J usage is TRBJ1-1; no clear D gene. Looked up from germline, CDR1 is LNHDA and CDR2 is SQIVND (reference sequence). Trimming shortened V by 3 bases and J by 2 bases, and 10 bases separated the two germline ends. The CDR3 is 14 amino acids.

The CDR3 nucleotides read TGTGCCAGCAGTTTGGACAGACTCAATCAGCCCCAGCATTTT. Translation gives CASSLDRLNQPQHF. This sequence joins TRBV27 and TRBJ1-5, with D possibly TRBD1 on 6 matching bases. Between the trimmed V and J ends, which lost 3 bases and 3 bases, there was a span of 9 bases. The CDR3 length is 14 residues. CDR1 and CDR2 from the germline V gene are MNHEY and SMNVEV (reference sequence).

Only a few counts were recorded for this clone. The V and J genes are TRBV4-2 and TRBJ2-6, with 9 bases matching TRBD1. From germline, CDR1 is LGHNA and CDR2 YNFKEQ. V lost 4 bases, J lost 3 bases, and 16 bases stayed unmatched. The CDR3 is made up of 20 amino acids. The CDR3 sequence is CASSPTQPGTGLIGANVLTF. The CDR3 DNA is TGTGCCAGCAGCCCGACTCAACCCGGGACAGGGTTAATTGGGGCCAACGTCCTGACTTTC.

This clone was found once. V is TRBV27 and J is TRBJ1-2; 10 nucleotides align to TRBD1. With 3 bases clipped from V and 5 bases from J, the junction kept 9 bases outside the gene matches. The CDR3 sequence is 16 residues long. Germline V gene data show CDR1 as MNHEY and CDR2 as SMNVEV (reference sequence). The CDR3 DNA is TGTGCCAGCAGTTTGGCCCCGGGGACAGGGGTGTATGGCTACACCTTC. This codes for CASSLAPGTGVYGYTF.

The DNA of the CDR3 is TGTGCCAGCAGCTCTCTCCCGGGACAGCCCTCCGAGCAGTACTTC. Protein: CASSSLPGQPSEQYF. This rearrangement joins TRBV7-2 to TRBJ2-7; 7 nucleotides align to TRBD1. The V segment lost 4 bases and the J segment 6 bases; nucleotides outside the gene matches: 12. CDR3 size: 15 residues. CDR1 is SGHTA and CDR2 is FQGNSA in the germline V gene.